One sample yielded the 4 T cell receptor beta chains listed below, sequenced in a study of T-cell reconstitution after alpha-beta-depleted transplantation in children. Library preparation (for TCRbeta) was performed with unique molecular identifiers. TCRdb itself ran the PCR reads through MiXCR, one entry per CDR3 protein. The sample consists of about 540,000 distinct CDR3 sequences, 18% of them appearing once. The sample in question was PBMCs from the stem cell graft donor, obtained from the stem cell graft. These receptors were obtained from a human donor who donated a stem cell graft to a child with acute lymphoblastic leukemia.

This chain links TRBV11-1 with TRBJ2-3; 8 bases map to TRBD1. Trimming cost V 5 bases and J 0 bases; bases outside gene matches: 22. This CDR3 comprises 21 residues. Looked up from germline, CDR1 is SGHAT and CDR2 is FQDESV (reference sequence). The CDR3, as DNA: TGTGCCAGCAGCAAAGACGGTCCTGGCCGGCAGGGGGCCCGAAGCACAGATACGCAGTATTTT. Translated: CASSKDGPGRQGARSTDTQYF. Based on the CDR3 plus reference TRBV11-1 and TRBJ2-3, the full variable domain is EAEVAQSPRYKITEKSQAVAFWCDPISGHATLYWYRQILGQGPELLVQFQDESVVDDSQLPKDRFSAERLKGVDSTLKIQPAELGDSAMYLCASSKDGPGRQGARSTDTQYFGPGTRLTVL.

This clonotype was seen more than once but under ten times. This rearrangement joins TRBV5-5 to TRBJ1-4, with 9 bases lining up with TRBD1. Germline CDR1 SGHKS, CDR2 YYEKEE (reference sequence). V shed 2 bases and J 8 bases; nucleotides not matched to a gene: 10. CDR3 size: 16 residues. The CDR3 spells CASSFYRTGDREKLFF. The CDR3 region has the DNA TGTGCCAGCAGCTTCTATAGGACAGGGGATCGGGAAAAACTGTTTTTT.

This clonotype showed up just a few times. V usage is TRBV20-1 and J usage is TRBJ2-1; 7 bases line up with TRBD2. CDR1 and CDR2 (germline): DFQATT, SNEGSKA (reference sequence). This CDR3 is built from 14 residues. The J segment lost 0 bases and the V segment lost 3 bases, leaving 2 bases of the junction unmatched. The CDR3 sequence: CSASWTSSYNEQFF. DNA for the CDR3: TGCAGTGCTAGCTGGACTAGCTCCTACAATGAGCAGTTCTTC.

This clonotype was counted between two and nine times. V and J are TRBV7-9 and TRBJ1-1, with a possible D match to TRBD1 (6 bases). The CDR3 length is 14 residues. Germline lookup yields CDR1 SEHNR and CDR2 FQNEAQ (reference sequence). The V and J ends lost 3 bases and 5 bases respectively, with 13 bases between them. The CDR3 nucleotides are TGTGCCAGCAGCTTGAATACAGGGATGACTGAAGCTTTCTTT. It is translated as CASSLNTGMTEAFF. Variable domain in full (rest from reference TRBV7-9 and TRBJ1-1): DTGVSQNPRHKITKRGQNVTFRCDPISEHNRLYWYRQTLGQGPEFLTYFQNEAQLEKSRLLSDRFSAERPKGSFSTLEIQRTEQGDSAMYLCASSLNTGMTEAFFGQGTRLTVV.